A single sample is the source of the 6 T cell receptor beta chains below, sequenced in a study of cytomegalovirus exposure and HLA in healthy donors. PCR used 60 Vbeta primers and 13 Jbeta primers. TCRdb's copy holds only in-frame clones and misses some; the assay was immunoSEQ multiplex PCR. This table lists about 120,000 clones. The sequenced sample consisted of PBMCs. These receptors all come from a man younger than 35 in good health and CMV-seronegative.

J is TRBJ2-7 and V is TRBV28, with 9 bases aligning to TRBD2. Per germline, CDR1 MDHEN and CDR2 SYDVKM. V was pared by 11 bases and J by 7 bases, with 12 bases of the junction left unmatched. CDR3 length equals 13 residues. CDR3: CASFGLAGSEQYF. DNA of the CDR3: TGTGCCTCATTCGGGCTAGCGGGAAGTGAGCAGTACTTC.

The chain carries TRBV12-1 and TRBJ2-3; the tabulated D call, TRBD2, remains unverified against the DNA. TRBV12-1 constitutes a pseudogene. The CDR3 is 20 amino acids. CDR3 coding DNA: TGTGCCAGCAGCTTTGCGCGCGTTAGCGGGGGGGCGCGGGGCACAGATACGCAGTATTTT. Translated, it gives CASSFARVSGGARGTDTQYF.

This chain uses TRBV11-2 with TRBJ2-3, with 7 bases identical to TRBD2. This CDR3 is built from 16 residues. CDR1 and CDR2 (germline): SGHAT, FQNNGV. V lost 2 bases, J lost 2 bases, and 7 bases stayed unmatched. Here the CDR3 reads CASSLNPGLNTDTQYF. The CDR3 DNA is TGTGCCAGCAGCTTAAACCCGGGACTAAACACAGATACGCAGTATTTT.

The chain uses TRBV29-1 and TRBJ2-3; tentatively, D is TRBD2 (7 bases). Per the germline V gene, CDR1 is SQVTM and CDR2 is ANQGSEA. CDR3 length: 14 amino acids. Trimming left V 6 bases short and J 0 bases short, with 13 bases between. CDR3: CSVGGGVSTDTQYF. The CDR3 nucleotides are TGCAGCGTGGGGGGGGGCGTCAGCACAGATACGCAGTATTTT.

V gene TRBV11-2 combines with J gene TRBJ2-7; D ambiguous. The CDR3 is made up of 11 amino acids. The V and J ends lost 9 bases and 7 bases respectively, with 13 bases between them. Germline-derived CDR1 and CDR2 are SGHAT and FQNNGV. The CDR3 DNA reads as TGTGCCAGTGCAGGAAGAGATGAGCAGTACTTC. This translates into CASAGRDEQYF. Drawing the rest from reference TRBV11-2 and TRBJ2-7, the complete variable domain is EAGVAQSPRYKIIEKRQSVAFWCNPISGHATLYWYQQILGQGPKLLIQFQNNGVVDDSQLPKDRFSAERLKGVDSTLKIQPAKLEDSAVYLCASAGRDEQYFGPGTRLTVT.

The V call is TRBV15, the J call TRBJ2-5; TRBD1 matches at 10 bases. The CDR3 has 16 residues. V shed 3 bases, J shed 4 bases, and the junction held 8 bases outside the gene matches. Germline loops: CDR1 LNHNV, CDR2 YYDKDF (reference sequence). CDR3 residues: CATSSPGQGWSETQYF. In DNA form, the CDR3 reads TGTGCCACCAGCAGCCCGGGACAGGGGTGGTCAGAGACCCAGTACTTC.